These 16 T cell receptor beta chains share one sample of origin, sequenced in a study of cytomegalovirus exposure and HLA in healthy donors. This PCR relied on a set of 60 Vbeta primers and 13 Jbeta primers. Clones were read by immunoSEQ multiplex PCR, and TCRdb kept only the in-frame ones, dropping some. The table includes roughly 200,000 clones, about 88% detected once. The sample consisted of PBMCs. The receptors here all came from a woman in her 30s in good health and CMV-seronegative.

The genes are TRBV7-2 and TRBJ2-3, with 8 bases identical to TRBD2. V dropped 3 bases and J dropped 7; count of bases not matched to a gene: 3. The length of the CDR3 is 13 residues. CDR1 is SGHTA, CDR2 FQGNSA, per germline. The CDR3 region has the DNA TGTGCCAGCAGCTTCAATAGCGGGAATACGCAGTATTTT. Translation: CASSFNSGNTQYF.

The gene calls are TRBV28 and TRBJ1-3; D is ambiguous. V was cut by 8 bases and J by 0 bases, with 11 bases left in between. Germline V lookup: CDR1 MDHEN, CDR2 SYDVKM. The CDR3 runs 14 residues. CDR3 amino acids: CASLAPSSGNTIYF. In DNA form, the CDR3 reads TGTGCCAGCCTTGCTCCCAGCTCTGGAAACACCATATATTTT.

The chain links TRBV2 to TRBJ2-5; TRBD2 agrees at 13 bases. This CDR3 comprises 16 residues. V dropped 7 bases and J dropped 4; count of bases not matched to a gene: 9. The V gene's germline CDR1 is SNHLY and CDR2 FYNNEI. CDR3 region: CASKFSGTSGIETQYF. CDR3 in DNA: TGTGCCAGCAAGTTTTCCGGGACTAGCGGGATAGAGACCCAGTACTTC.

The chain carries TRBV18 and TRBJ2-1; TRBD2 aligns across 13 bases. The V and J ends lost 8 bases and 7 bases, in that order; junction bases with no gene match: 5. Germline V lookup: CDR1 KGHSH, CDR2 LQKENI. The CDR3 is 14 amino acids. The CDR3 protein is CASGTSGKFNEQFF. The CDR3 DNA sequence: TGTGCCAGCGGGACTAGCGGGAAGTTTAATGAGCAGTTCTTC.

The chain links TRBV9 to TRBJ1-1; weak D call: TRBD1 (6 bases). CDR1 and CDR2 (germline): SGDLS, YYNGEE. Trimming took off 3 bases at V and 5 bases at J, with 17 bases between the two ends. The CDR3 contains 15 residues. CDR3: CASSASLGAQTEAFF. Here the CDR3 DNA reads TGTGCCAGCAGCGCCTCTTTGGGGGCACAGACTGAAGCTTTCTTT.

This sequence joins TRBV15 and TRBJ2-3; TRBD2 matches at 10 bases. With V trimmed by 2 bases and J by 4 bases, 12 bases remained unmatched. CDR3 length: 18 residues. Germline assignment: CDR1 LNHNV and CDR2 YYDKDF (reference sequence). The CDR3 nucleotides are TGTGCCACCAGCAGAAGCGGGAGGGGGGGAGGGCCCGCAGATACGCAGTATTTT. Its protein product is CATSRSGRGGGPADTQYF.

This clone occurred once. This rearrangement joins TRBV4-2 to TRBJ2-2; no definite D call. The V and J ends lost 0 bases and 0 bases respectively, with 8 bases between them. Germline CDR1 LGHNA, CDR2 YNFKEQ. The CDR3 has 16 amino acids. CDR3 region: CASSQDLGANTGELFF. CDR3 DNA sequence: TGTGCCAGCAGCCAAGATCTCGGAGCGAACACCGGGGAGCTGTTTTTT.

CDR3 residues: CASKQTGAGNTIYF. CDR3 sequence (DNA): TGTGCCAGCAAACAGACAGGGGCTGGAAACACCATATATTTT. The chain carries TRBV2 and TRBJ1-3; 8 bases are a match to TRBD1. Germline lookup yields CDR1 SNHLY and CDR2 FYNNEI. The CDR3 has 14 amino acids. The ends lost 7 bases at V and 2 bases at J; junction bases unmatched: 4. The complete variable domain, with remaining parts taken from reference TRBV2 and TRBJ1-3, reads EPEVTQTPSHQVTQMGQEVILRCVPISNHLYFYWYRQILGQKVEFLVSFYNNEISEKSEIFDDQFSVERPDGSNFTLKIRSTKLEDSAMYFCASKQTGAGNTIYFGEGSWLTVV.

V usage is TRBV5-5 and J usage is TRBJ1-2, with D maybe TRBD1 (5 bases). The CDR3 totals 17 residues. The germline V gene has CDR1 SGHKS and CDR2 YYEKEE (reference sequence). V was trimmed by 3 bases and J by 7 bases, leaving 25 bases between them. CDR3 nucleotides: TGTGCCAGCAGCTCCAATGGAAATAACAGGCAACCAGGTGGCTACACCTTC. Its translation is CASSSNGNNRQPGGYTF.

The chain links TRBV30 to TRBJ1-1; perhaps TRBD1 as D (5 bases). Germline CDR1 and CDR2: GTSNPN and SVGIG (reference sequence). The ends were cut back, 0 bases at V and 5 bases at J, with 13 bases in the middle. CDR3 size: 14 residues. This CDR3 reads CAWSVTQGGTEAFF. DNA of the CDR3: TGTGCCTGGAGTGTAACCCAGGGTGGAACTGAAGCTTTCTTT.

The chain is built from TRBV6-1 and TRBJ2-1, with 9 nucleotides matching TRBD1. Germline CDR1 MNHNS, CDR2 SASEGT. The CDR3 runs 16 residues. Trimming removed 1 base from V and 6 bases from J; junction bases left unmatched: 7. CDR3: CASSEVWDRASNEQFF. The CDR3 region has the DNA TGTGCCAGCAGTGAAGTCTGGGACAGGGCTTCCAATGAGCAGTTCTTC.

The J gene is TRBJ2-7, the V gene TRBV7-9; TRBD1 matches at 7 bases. CDR3 length equals 16 residues. The trim removed 5 bases at V and 2 bases at J, leaving 12 bases unmatched. Germline V gene sequence: CDR1 SEHNR, CDR2 FQNEAQ (reference sequence). DNA of the CDR3: TGTGCCAGCAGCGCGAATCCGGGACAGTTTCCCTACGAGCAGTACTTC. Protein sequence: CASSANPGQFPYEQYF.

This chain joins TRBV5-4 and TRBJ2-7, with D tentatively TRBD1 (6 bases). The germline gives CDR1 SGHNT, CDR2 YYREEE (reference sequence). This CDR3 comprises 16 residues. The V end lost 3 bases, the J end lost 2 bases, and 18 bases lay between the germline ends. The CDR3: CASSSFPRGLTYEQYF. CDR3 coding DNA: TGTGCCAGCAGCTCCTTTCCCAGGGGCCTGACCTACGAGCAGTACTTC.

The CDR3 DNA reads as TGTGCCATCAGGCCCCCGGGACAGGGACGCGAGCAGTACTTC. This sequence encodes CAIRPPGQGREQYF. The chain carries TRBV10-3 and TRBJ2-5; 9 positions agree with TRBD1. TRBJ2-7 matches the DNA end more closely, so the J call is doubtful. Germline V gene data show CDR1 as ENHRY and CDR2 as SYGVKD. The CDR3 spans 14 residues.

The chain combines TRBV10-3 with TRBJ2-5, with TRBD1 matching 7 bases. The J call is in doubt because the DNA end fits TRBJ2-7 better. The V gene's germline CDR1 is ENHRY and CDR2 SYGVKD. This CDR3 contains 19 residues. The CDR3 is CAISEKTKGTGVYSDEQYF. Here the CDR3 DNA reads TGTGCCATCAGTGAGAAAACCAAGGGTACAGGGGTTTACTCGGACGAGCAGTACTTC.

This clone was found once. This chain joins TRBV6-1 and TRBJ1-5, with D hard to call. This CDR3 contains 15 residues. V was cut by 5 bases and J by 1 base, with 12 bases left in between. Germline lookup yields CDR1 MNHNS and CDR2 SASEGT. The CDR3 here is CASSLHPGSNQPQHF. In DNA, the CDR3 is TGTGCCAGCAGTCTCCATCCGGGGAGCAATCAGCCCCAGCATTTT.